This is a list of T cell receptor beta chains from one sample in a study of blood T cell repertoires in COVID-19. TCRdb's table, derived via immunoSEQ multiplex PCR, lists solely in-frame clones and lacks some. The profile shows tens of thousands of clones, over 80% of them singletons. The sample was peripheral blood. These receptors were obtained from a human donor in a cohort sampled during active COVID-19. Each CDR3 is given with its conserved first and last residue. Fields, in order: CDR3 length, clone size, D gene, J gene, V gene, CDR3 DNA, CDR3 protein. D genes are given only for firm matches. A row's size may be missing; if present it is once, few, many or a size class.

len: 14
abundance: NA
d_gene: NA
j_gene: TRBJ2-1
v_gene: TRBV12-1
CDR3nt: TGTGCCAGCAGCCTCAGACGGGAGAACAATGAGCAGTTCTTC
CDR3aa: CASSLRRENNEQFF

len: 15
abundance: NA
d_gene: NA
j_gene: TRBJ1-1
v_gene: TRBV9
CDR3nt: TGTGCCAGCAGCGTAGTAGCAGGGGCAGGGACTGAAGCTTTCTTT
CDR3aa: CASSVVAGAGTEAFF

len: 14
abundance: NA
d_gene: NA
j_gene: TRBJ2-1
v_gene: TRBV30
CDR3nt: TGTGCCTGGAGTAATCCTAGCCGAGACAATGAGCAGTTCTTC
CDR3aa: CAWSNPSRDNEQFF

len: 14
abundance: NA
d_gene: NA
j_gene: TRBJ1-1
v_gene: TRBV30
CDR3nt: TGTGCCTGGAGTGTAATGGTCGGAGAGTCTGAAGCTTTCTTT
CDR3aa: CAWSVMVGESEAFF

len: 13
abundance: NA
d_gene: NA
j_gene: TRBJ2-3
v_gene: TRBV11-1
CDR3nt: TGTGCCAGCAGCTCCCAGGGGGGAGATACGCAGTATTTT
CDR3aa: CASSSQGGDTQYF

len: 15
abundance: NA
d_gene: NA
j_gene: TRBJ1-1
v_gene: TRBV2
CDR3nt: TGTGCCAGCAGTCCACTAGAGGAGGCGAACACTGAAGCTTTCTTT
CDR3aa: CASSPLEEANTEAFF

len: 17
abundance: NA
d_gene: NA
j_gene: TRBJ1-1
v_gene: TRBV19
CDR3nt: TGTGCCAGTAGTATTGAGCACCTTCAAACTCTGAACACTGAAGCTTTCTTT
CDR3aa: CASSIEHLQTLNTEAFF

len: 13
abundance: NA
d_gene: NA
j_gene: TRBJ1-1
v_gene: TRBV10-2
CDR3nt: TGCGCCAGCAGTGACATCCCGAACACTGAAGCTTTCTTT
CDR3aa: CASSDIPNTEAFF

len: 14
abundance: NA
d_gene: TRBD2
j_gene: TRBJ2-3
v_gene: TRBV19
CDR3nt: TGTGCCAGTAATGAGCGGGATGTCACAGATACGCAGTATTTT
CDR3aa: CASNERDVTDTQYF

len: 13
abundance: NA
d_gene: NA
j_gene: TRBJ2-3
v_gene: TRBV14
CDR3nt: TGTGCCAGCAGCCGAGTAGGGGGAGATACGCAGTATTTT
CDR3aa: CASSRVGGDTQYF

len: 12
abundance: NA
d_gene: TRBD1
j_gene: TRBJ2-1
v_gene: TRBV6-5
CDR3nt: TGTGCCAGCAGACGGGACAGGGGAGGGCAGTTCTTC
CDR3aa: CASRRDRGGQFF

len: 20
abundance: NA
d_gene: NA
j_gene: TRBJ2-1
v_gene: TRBV7-8
CDR3nt: TGTGCCAGCAGCTTAAGGGAGCGAAGGCTAGCGCCTAGCTCCTACAATGAGCAGTTCTTC
CDR3aa: CASSLRERRLAPSSYNEQFF

len: 14
abundance: NA
d_gene: TRBD1
j_gene: TRBJ2-4
v_gene: TRBV28
CDR3nt: TGTGCCAGCCGACAAGACAGGGTCGGAAACATTCAGTACTTC
CDR3aa: CASRQDRVGNIQYF

len: 16
abundance: NA
d_gene: TRBD2
j_gene: TRBJ2-5
v_gene: TRBV5-1
CDR3nt: TGCGCCAGCAGCTTGGAACCTAGCGGGGACCAAGAGACCCAGTACTTC
CDR3aa: CASSLEPSGDQETQYF

len: 14
abundance: NA
d_gene: NA
j_gene: TRBJ1-5
v_gene: TRBV28
CDR3nt: TGTGCCAGCAGTTATCGGGGGTCGGATCAGCCCCAGCATTTT
CDR3aa: CASSYRGSDQPQHF

len: 15
abundance: NA
d_gene: NA
j_gene: TRBJ2-5
v_gene: TRBV7-3
CDR3nt: TGTGCCAGCAGCTTAAACGCAGGGTTGAGTGAGGCCCAGTACTTC
CDR3aa: CASSLNAGLSEAQYF

len: 12
abundance: NA
d_gene: NA
j_gene: TRBJ1-1
v_gene: TRBV7-9
CDR3nt: TGTGCCAGCAGCTTGGGCAGAACTGAAGCTTTCTTT
CDR3aa: CASSLGRTEAFF

len: 13
abundance: NA
d_gene: NA
j_gene: TRBJ2-1
v_gene: TRBV9
CDR3nt: TGTGCCAGTTCGGAGTCCCTTTACAATGAGCAGTTCTTC
CDR3aa: CASSESLYNEQFF

len: 16
abundance: few
d_gene: TRBD1
j_gene: TRBJ1-4
v_gene: TRBV9
CDR3nt: TGTGCCAGCAGCGTAGGAACAGGGGCAACTAATGAAAAACTGTTTTTT
CDR3aa: CASSVGTGATNEKLFF

len: 14
abundance: once
d_gene: TRBD2
j_gene: TRBJ2-1
v_gene: TRBV29-1
CDR3nt: TGCAGCGCGTTGGTGCGGGAGGGCCGGAATGAGCAGTTCTTC
CDR3aa: CSALVREGRNEQFF